Each of the 17 T cell receptor beta chains below was sequenced from the same sample in a study of T cells expressing NK-cell markers. TCRdb reprocessed the 5' RACE reads and stores each CDR3 protein as one record, lacking DNA. Its clone listing holds 250,000 to 300,000 distinct CDR3 sequences. The sample was blood T cells: a sorted CD56 or NKG2C T cell subset, CD4+ or CD8+ T cells, or bulk PBMC T cells (not recorded which). These receptors came from a man between 18 and 35 years old in good health.

The chain links TRBV6-1 to TRBJ1-1; TCRdb names TRBD1, which stays unverified in the absence of DNA. Per germline, CDR1 MNHNS and CDR2 SASEGT. This CDR3 comprises 16 residues. The CDR3 loop reads CASSLTPDRIFPEAFF.

The rearrangement joins TRBV19 to TRBJ2-5; TCRdb selects TRBD2, and the lack of DNA leaves this call unchecked. Germline V gene sequence: CDR1 LNHDA, CDR2 SQIVND (reference sequence). The CDR3 extends over 14 amino acids. The CDR3 is CASSIGLGIETQYF. Drawing the rest from reference TRBV19 and TRBJ2-5, the complete variable domain is DGGITQSPKYLFRKEGQNVTLSCEQNLNHDAMYWYRQDPGQGLRLIYYSQIVNDFQKGDIAEGYSVSREKKESFPLTVTSAQKNPTAFYLCASSIGLGIETQYFGPGTRLLVL.

V is TRBV7-2 and J is TRBJ2-2; the D call of TRBD1 rests on TCRdb alone, since no DNA is present to check it. Germline V CDR1 and CDR2: SGHTA, FQGNSA. This CDR3 comprises 15 residues. CDR3 in amino acids: CASRSGSRGTGELFF.

V gene TRBV12-3 or TRBV12-4 combines with J gene TRBJ1-1. The CDR3 loop spans 16 amino acids. CDR3 amino acids: CASSLAGRLVHTEAFF.

The chain employs TRBV12-3 or TRBV12-4 and TRBJ2-3; TCRdb outputs TRBD2, but without DNA this stays unchecked. The CDR3 is made up of 15 amino acids. CDR3 region: CASRPTSGVPDTQYF.

The V and J genes are TRBV5-5 and TRBJ2-3; the TCRdb D gene call, TRBD2, has no DNA to confirm it. Germline loops: CDR1 SGHKS, CDR2 YYEKEE (reference sequence). This CDR3 is built from 16 residues. Here the CDR3 reads CASSLTSGRVTDTQYF.

The rearrangement uses TRBV12-3 or TRBV12-4 and TRBJ1-1; TCRdb returns TRBD1, unconfirmable since there is no DNA. The CDR3 spans 14 residues. The CDR3 sequence is CASSPRDRVTEAFF.

The chain employs TRBV29-1 and TRBJ2-6. Germline V CDR1 and CDR2: SQVTM, ANQGSEA. The CDR3 has 14 residues. CDR3 in amino acids: CSVETGSGANVLTF.

The chain recombines TRBV12-3 or TRBV12-4 with TRBJ2-2; the TCRdb D gene call, TRBD1, has no DNA to confirm it. The CDR3 spans 16 residues. CDR3 region: CASRLPTGNITGELFF.

The chain links TRBV29-1 to TRBJ1-5; the TCRdb D gene call, TRBD1, has no DNA to confirm it. This CDR3 contains 14 residues. Germline values: CDR1 SQVTM, CDR2 ANQGSEA. The CDR3 sequence is CSVGQGSGNQPQHF.

The V and J genes are TRBV20-1 and TRBJ1-2; with no DNA, the TCRdb D assignment of TRBD1 cannot be verified. CDR3 length: 14 residues. Germline V CDR1 and CDR2: DFQATT, SNEGSKA (reference sequence). CDR3 amino acids: CSARGLRQVDGYTF.

V is TRBV10-3 and J is TRBJ2-7. The germline CDR1 and CDR2 sequences are ENHRY and SYGVKD. The length of the CDR3 is 14 residues. CDR3 loop: CAISEHVDSHEQYF.

CDR3 protein: CASSERQGSGQPQHF. The genes are TRBV18 and TRBJ1-5; TCRdb selects TRBD1, and the lack of DNA leaves this call unchecked. Germline CDR1 and CDR2: KGHSH and LQKENI. The CDR3 consists of 15 residues.

The V call is TRBV20-1, the J call TRBJ2-1; TCRdb names TRBD2, which stays unverified in the absence of DNA. The CDR3 loop spans 16 amino acids. CDR1 and CDR2 (germline): DFQATT, SNEGSKA (reference sequence). CDR3 protein: CSAGTSGNLFNNEQFF.

V is TRBV5-4 and J is TRBJ2-7; the TCRdb D gene call, TRBD2, has no DNA to confirm it. Germline CDR1 reads SGHNT; CDR2 reads YYREEE (reference sequence). The CDR3 totals 15 residues. CDR3 sequence: CASSYRDYHSYEQYF.

J is TRBJ2-1 and V is TRBV6-5. The germline V gene encodes CDR1 MNHEY and CDR2 SVGAGI. The CDR3 is 18 amino acids. This CDR3 reads CASSYHRQAASSYNEQFF.

The chain recombines TRBV6-1 with TRBJ2-2; the TCRdb D gene call, TRBD1, has no DNA to confirm it. Germline CDR1 MNHNS, CDR2 SASEGT. This CDR3 spans 17 amino acids. CDR3: CASSIRTGTGNTGELFF.